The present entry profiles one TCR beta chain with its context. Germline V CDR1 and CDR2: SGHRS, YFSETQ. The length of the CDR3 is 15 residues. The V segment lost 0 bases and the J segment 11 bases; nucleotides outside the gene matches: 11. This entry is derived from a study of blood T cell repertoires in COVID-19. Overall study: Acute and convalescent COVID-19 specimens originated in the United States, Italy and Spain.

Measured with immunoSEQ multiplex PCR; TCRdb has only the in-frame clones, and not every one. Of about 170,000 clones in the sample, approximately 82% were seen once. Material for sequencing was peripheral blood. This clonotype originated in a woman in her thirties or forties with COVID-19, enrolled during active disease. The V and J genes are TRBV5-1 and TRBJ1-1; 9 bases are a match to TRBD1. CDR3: CASSLDSSDRGNAFF. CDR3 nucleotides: TGCGCCAGCAGCTTGGATTCTAGTGACAGGGGGAACGCTTTCTTT.